This entry lists 23 T cell receptor beta chains sequenced from one sample in a study of T cells in Graves' hyperthyroidism and ophthalmopathy. What was amplified from RNA transcripts were TCR beta CDR3 regions. Researchers ran a first-round RT-PCR on the TCR CDR3 using the HTBI primer set. One entry per CDR3 protein results from TCRdb running MiXCR on the multiplex PCR reads. Counted here are about 640,000 distinct CDR3 sequences, roughly 20% occurring once; the ten biggest clones make up roughly 30%. The sequenced sample consisted of blood. These receptor sequences come from a man aged 30 to 45 with Graves' ophthalmopathy.

The sample holds many counts of this clonotype. The rearrangement links TRBV2 to TRBJ1-4, with TRBD1 matching over 9 bases. There are 15 residues in the CDR3. Germline CDR1 SNHLY, CDR2 FYNNEI. With V trimmed by 6 bases and J by 5 bases, 7 bases remained unmatched. This CDR3 is CASRTTGTGNEKLFF. DNA for the CDR3: TGTGCCAGCAGGACGACCGGGACAGGGAATGAAAAACTGTTTTTT.

The chain links TRBV12-3 or TRBV12-4 to TRBJ2-6; 9 bases align to TRBD2. The ends lost 2 bases at V and 4 bases at J; junction bases unmatched: 9. This CDR3 has 18 amino acids. The CDR3 bases are TGTGCCAGCAGTTTAAGGCGAGCGGGAGGAACAGGGGCCAACGTCCTGACTTTC. It translates to CASSLRRAGGTGANVLTF.

This clonotype has more than one count but fewer than ten. The chain recombines TRBV6-1 with TRBJ2-1; TRBD2 matches 8 bases. The length of the CDR3 is 16 residues. Germline assignment: CDR1 MNHNS and CDR2 SASEGT. V was clipped by 2 bases and J by 7 bases; unmatched bases: 10. The chain's CDR3 is CASSENGGRLANEQFF. CDR3 in DNA: TGTGCCAGCAGTGAAAACGGGGGCCGACTAGCGAATGAGCAGTTCTTC.

In this sample, this clonotype turned up a few times. The V gene is TRBV24-1, the J gene TRBJ2-5, with D possibly being TRBD2 (6 bases). Germline CDR1 is KGHDR and CDR2 is SFDVKD. V was shortened by 0 bases and J by 0 bases, with 13 bases between the two germline ends. The CDR3 sequence is 17 residues long. CDR3 sequence: CATSDLLPGSNQETQYF. CDR3 nucleotides: TGTGCCACCAGTGATTTGCTTCCCGGGAGCAACCAAGAGACCCAGTACTTC.

The chain links TRBV5-1 to TRBJ2-1; the match to TRBD2 covers 8 bases. The trim removed 3 bases at V and 5 bases at J, leaving 10 bases unmatched. Germline V gene data show CDR1 as SGHRS and CDR2 as YFSETQ. CDR3 length: 16 residues. CDR3 DNA sequence: TGCGCCAGCAGCTCTCCCGGGGGGGGCGTCAACAATGAGCAGTTCTTC. Translating it yields CASSSPGGGVNNEQFF.

This clonotype occurred a few times. The chain uses TRBV30 and TRBJ1-3; D remains ambiguous. Germline CDR1 and CDR2: GTSNPN and SVGIG (reference sequence). Trimming pared 5 bases from V and 4 bases from J, leaving 9 bases between. The CDR3 is made up of 12 amino acids. The CDR3 DNA is TGTGCCTGGGACGCTCGGGGAAACACCATATATTTT. Its translation: CAWDARGNTIYF.

Many counts were recorded for this clonotype. The chain has TRBV6-1 and TRBJ2-3; TRBD1 matches at 7 bases. V lost 4 bases, J lost 2 bases, and 15 bases stayed unmatched. This CDR3 contains 18 residues. Germline V gene sequence: CDR1 MNHNS, CDR2 SASEGT. CDR3 amino acids: CASSVLPGQTTYTDTQYF. The DNA of the CDR3 is TGTGCCAGCAGTGTATTACCGGGACAGACGACTTACACAGATACGCAGTATTTT.

This clonotype was recorded a few times. This chain uses TRBV4-1 with TRBJ2-2, with TRBD1 as a possible D gene (6 bases). Germline V gene sequence: CDR1 MGHRA, CDR2 YSYEKL. The CDR3 extends over 15 amino acids. Trimming shortened V by 3 bases and J by 6 bases, and 14 bases separated the two germline ends. The CDR3 bases are TGCGCCAGCAGCCAGGCCACAGGGATTGCCGGGGAGCTGTTTTTT. Translation gives CASSQATGIAGELFF.

In its sample, this clonotype was seen a few times. The chain joins TRBV18 to TRBJ2-7; the D is unclear. The V end was cut by 3 bases, the J end by 2 bases, with 5 bases between. Germline-derived CDR1 and CDR2 are KGHSH and LQKENI. The CDR3 is 12 residues long. The CDR3 DNA is TGTGCCAGCTCACCCGAGGCCTACGAGCAGTACTTC. It is translated as CASSPEAYEQYF.

This clonotype has only a few counts. The rearrangement joins TRBV5-5 to TRBJ2-1, with D unresolved. CDR1 SGHKS and CDR2 YYEKEE come from the germline V gene (reference sequence). The CDR3 has 14 residues. With 4 bases removed from V and 0 bases from J, the gap between germline ends came to 8 bases. CDR3 sequence reads: CASSPDHSYNEQFF. The CDR3 DNA follows: TGTGCCAGCAGCCCGGACCACTCCTACAATGAGCAGTTCTTC.

This sequence joins TRBV14 and TRBJ1-6, with 7 bases lining up with TRBD1. Germline CDR1 and CDR2: SGHDN and FVKESK. V dropped 1 base and J dropped 3; count of bases not matched to a gene: 6. This CDR3 has 17 amino acids. CDR3 sequence (DNA): TGTGCCAGCAGCCAAGGTGGGGGACAGCGCTATAATTCACCCCTCCACTTT. Protein: CASSQGGGQRYNSPLHF.

On this clonotype itself: One junction end disagrees with the germline gene, perhaps due to a read error. The chain couples TRBV27 to TRBJ2-7, with D perhaps given as TRBD1 or TRBD2 (5 bases each). The CDR3 is 14 amino acids. Germline CDR1 MNHEY, CDR2 SMNVEV (reference sequence). CDR3 bases: TGTGCCAGCAGTTTAGGGGGAGAACCCTACGGGCAGTACTTC. Translating it yields CASSLGGEPYGQYF.

This clonotype was observed many times. The CDR3 nucleotides read TGTGCCAGCAGTCCAGGGGGCCATGGCTATGGCTACACCTTC. Translating it yields CASSPGGHGYGYTF. The rearrangement links TRBV12-3 or TRBV12-4 to TRBJ1-2; 8 bases are shared with TRBD1. The junction had 6 bases not matched to a gene; V was cut back by 5 bases and J by 4 bases. The CDR3 sequence is 14 residues long.

This clonotype was seen many times. The gene calls are TRBV6-2 or TRBV6-3 and TRBJ2-5, with a weak D call TRBD1 (6 bases). Germline V gene data show CDR1 as MNHEY and CDR2 as SVGEGT. This CDR3 spans 16 amino acids. V lost 2 bases, J lost 5 bases, and 18 bases lay in between. CDR3 nucleotide sequence: TGTGCCAGCAGTTACCCGTCGGGCAGGGGTGACGAGACCCAGTACTTC. Its translation is CASSYPSGRGDETQYF.

The chain has TRBV30 and TRBJ2-7, with TRBD2 matching over 10 bases. J was trimmed by 3 bases and V by 4 bases; bases with no gene match: 0. Per germline, CDR1 GTSNPN and CDR2 SVGIG (reference sequence). The CDR3 loop spans 12 amino acids. The CDR3 coding sequence is TGTGCCTGGACTAGCGGGAGCTACGAGCAGTACTTC. Its protein is CAWTSGSYEQYF.

The chain recombines TRBV12-3 or TRBV12-4 with TRBJ2-1; TRBD2 matches 8 bases. The trim removed 7 bases at V and 0 bases at J, leaving 5 bases unmatched. There are 15 residues in the CDR3. The CDR3 DNA is TGTGCCAGCACGTGGGCGGGAGGCTCCTACAATGAGCAGTTCTTC. Residues: CASTWAGGSYNEQFF.

The sample holds many counts of this clonotype. V is TRBV5-1 and J is TRBJ2-1; 10 positions match TRBD2. Trimming took 0 bases from V and 7 from J; bases not matched to a gene: 4. The CDR3 contains 15 residues. Germline V gene sequence: CDR1 SGHRS, CDR2 YFSETQ. The CDR3 region has the DNA TGCGCCAGCAGCTTGGTCCTAGCGGGAGTAAATGAGCAGTTCTTC. Translation: CASSLVLAGVNEQFF.

The CDR3 spells CASSSNRGHEQYF. In DNA form, the CDR3 reads TGTGCCAGCAGCTCAAACAGGGGACACGAGCAGTACTTC. This chain connects TRBV7-8 to TRBJ2-7; TRBD1 agrees at 7 bases. Germline CDR1 is SGHVS and CDR2 is FQNEAQ. J gave up 5 bases and V 4 bases, and 5 bases lay outside the gene matches. The CDR3 totals 13 residues. Filled out from reference TRBV7-8 and TRBJ2-7, the complete variable domain reads GAGVSQSPRYKVAKRGQDVALRCDPISGHVSLFWYQQALGQGPEFLTYFQNEAQLDKSGLPSDRFFAERPEGSVSTLKIQRTQQEDSAVYLCASSSNRGHEQYFGPGTRLTVT.

This clonotype was found a few times. This chain connects TRBV3-1 to TRBJ2-2; D is ambiguous. CDR3 length: 13 amino acids. Germline V gene sequence: CDR1 LGHDT, CDR2 YNNKEL (reference sequence). V dropped 5 bases and J dropped 4 bases, with 8 bases sitting between them. Written as DNA, the CDR3 is TGTGCCAGCAGCACCCGTGGCACCGGGGAGCTGTTTTTT. It specifies CASSTRGTGELFF.

The genes are TRBV30 and TRBJ1-1; the D is unclear. Germline CDR1 reads GTSNPN; CDR2 reads SVGIG (reference sequence). CDR3 length equals 13 residues. V gave up 1 base and J gave up 4 bases, with 10 bases separating them. The CDR3 coding sequence is TGTGCCTGGAGTGACGGTCGCACCACTGAAGCTTTCTTT. It is translated as CAWSDGRTTEAFF.

The rearrangement links TRBV6-1 to TRBJ2-7; possibly TRBD1 for D (7 bases). CDR3 length equals 16 residues. Trimming removed 4 bases at V and 2 bases at J, with 18 bases between. The germline V gene encodes CDR1 MNHNS and CDR2 SASEGT. Written as DNA, the CDR3 is TGTGCCAGCAGTGGGGACTTGACAGGGATCCCCTACGAGCAGTACTTC. Translated: CASSGDLTGIPYEQYF.

This clonotype appeared many times. The CDR3 sequence is CASSVAPTGSGETQYF. Here the CDR3 DNA reads TGTGCCAGCAGCGTAGCCCCGACAGGGTCGGGAGAGACCCAGTACTTC. The rearrangement links TRBV9 to TRBJ2-5; 7 bases line up with TRBD1. After removal of 0 bases from V and 4 bases from J, the junction contained 9 bases not matched to a gene. CDR3 length: 16 amino acids. CDR1 is SGDLS, CDR2 YYNGEE, per germline.

At least ten counts were recorded for this clonotype. CDR3 loop: CASIGPPTGELFF. The CDR3 DNA is TGTGCCAGCATAGGGCCTCCCACCGGGGAGCTGTTTTTT. V is TRBV2 and J is TRBJ2-2, with D uncertain. The germline gives CDR1 SNHLY, CDR2 FYNNEI. The CDR3 runs 13 residues. V lost 7 bases, J lost 4 bases, and 10 bases lay in between.